The 18 T cell receptor beta chains below were found in one sample sequenced in a study of blood T cell repertoires in COVID-19. Sequencing was performed with immunoSEQ multiplex PCR; in TCRdb, only in-frame clones are kept and a portion is missing. Among some 80,000 clones, about nine tenths were seen once, and the ten largest hold about 2.5%. The sequencing sample was made of peripheral blood. Every receptor here comes from a human donor in a cohort sampled during active COVID-19.

The chain recombines TRBV27 with TRBJ2-3; TRBD1 might be the D (7 bases). The V gene's germline CDR1 is MNHEY and CDR2 SMNVEV (reference sequence). The ends were cut back, 2 bases at V and 6 bases at J, with 18 bases in the middle. The length of the CDR3 is 16 residues. CDR3 amino acids: CASSLTGGRGDDTQYF. In nucleotides, the CDR3 is TGTGCCAGCAGTTTAACTGGCGGCAGGGGGGATGATACGCAGTATTTT.

J is TRBJ2-5 and V is TRBV11-2, with 9 bases matching TRBD2. The germline V gene encodes CDR1 SGHAT and CDR2 FQNNGV. Trimming took 1 base from V and 5 from J; bases not matched to a gene: 5. This CDR3 region has 15 residues. CDR3 sequence: CASSLVLAGEETQYF. The CDR3 nucleotides are TGTGCCAGCAGCTTAGTCTTAGCGGGAGAGGAGACCCAGTACTTC.

This chain joins TRBV7-2 and TRBJ2-7; 10 bases are shared with TRBD1. Losses at the gene ends were 4 bases for V and 2 bases for J; bases not matched to a gene: 8. The CDR3 has 16 residues. Germline lookup yields CDR1 SGHTA and CDR2 FQGNSA. In DNA, the CDR3 is TGTGCCAGCAGCTCCCCGGGACAGGGGACCCCCTACGAGCAGTACTTC. Protein: CASSSPGQGTPYEQYF.

The chain carries TRBV7-8 and TRBJ2-1, with 14 bases lining up with TRBD2. The CDR3 is 17 residues long. Per germline, CDR1 SGHVS and CDR2 FQNEAQ. Germline trimming cut 2 bases from V and 6 bases from J; bases unmatched to any gene: 6. The CDR3 loop reads CASSLSTSGRASNEQFF. The CDR3 DNA follows: TGTGCCAGCAGCTTATCGACTAGCGGGAGGGCGAGCAATGAGCAGTTCTTC.

This clone has a single count. V is TRBV7-9 and J is TRBJ2-3; 8 nucleotides match TRBD2. V was pared by 7 bases and J by 0 bases, with 9 bases of the junction left unmatched. The CDR3 totals 16 residues. Per germline, CDR1 SEHNR and CDR2 FQNEAQ (reference sequence). CDR3: CASTRSGGSSTDTQYF. DNA for the CDR3: TGTGCCAGCACCCGAAGCGGGGGCTCTAGCACAGATACGCAGTATTTT.

This clone was seen only once. CDR3: CASSLVGLAGAGGELFF. CDR3 sequence (DNA): TGTGCCAGCAGCTTAGTTGGGCTAGCGGGAGCCGGCGGGGAGCTGTTTTTT. The rearrangement links TRBV11-2 to TRBJ2-2, with 10 positions matching TRBD2. The germline V gene has CDR1 SGHAT and CDR2 FQNNGV. The CDR3 has 17 residues. V shed 1 base and J 7 bases; nucleotides not matched to a gene: 9.

The V call is TRBV12-3 or TRBV12-4, the J call TRBJ1-3; D is possibly TRBD1 (5 bases). There are 13 residues in the CDR3. V lost 9 bases and J 0 bases, leaving 9 bases between the germline ends. CDR3 sequence: CASQGSSGNTIYF. The CDR3 bases are TGTGCCAGTCAGGGCAGCTCTGGAAACACCATATATTTT.

CDR3 coding DNA: TGTGCCATCATGCAGCGAGGGCCCCAGGGGGAAAACACCATATATTTT. Its translation is CAIMQRGPQGENTIYF. The V and J genes are TRBV10-3 and TRBJ1-3; 7 nucleotides line up with TRBD1. J lost 6 bases, V lost 7 bases, and 15 bases had no gene match. CDR3 length: 16 residues. Germline-derived CDR1 and CDR2 are ENHRY and SYGVKD.

J is TRBJ2-5 and V is TRBV5-1; D gene unclear. There are 14 residues in the CDR3. Deletions cut 3 bases from V and 4 bases from J, with 13 bases between. Looked up from germline, CDR1 is SGHRS and CDR2 is YFSETQ. CDR3 loop: CASSSGAVGETQYF. CDR3 in DNA: TGCGCCAGCAGCTCGGGTGCGGTGGGAGAGACCCAGTACTTC.

V is TRBV7-2 and J is TRBJ2-3, with TRBD1 matching 8 bases. The CDR3 totals 16 residues. The ends lost 6 bases at V and 8 bases at J; junction bases unmatched: 16. The V gene's germline CDR1 is SGHTA and CDR2 FQGNSA. The CDR3 DNA reads as TGTGCCAGCAGTCGAGAGCGGACAGGGATCTTTCCTACGCAGTATTTT. Amino acids: CASSRERTGIFPTQYF.

The J gene is TRBJ2-5, the V gene TRBV4-1, with 11 nucleotides matching TRBD1. Losses at the gene ends were 2 bases for V and 5 bases for J; bases not matched to a gene: 4. CDR3 length: 15 residues. From germline, CDR1 is MGHRA and CDR2 YSYEKL. The DNA for the CDR3 is TGCGCCAGCAGCCAAACGGGACAGGGGGACGAGACCCAGTACTTC. Protein product: CASSQTGQGDETQYF.

The rearrangement uses TRBV11-2 and TRBJ2-7; 10 bases fit TRBD1. The V segment lost 7 bases and the J segment 6 bases; nucleotides outside the gene matches: 6. Germline values: CDR1 SGHAT, CDR2 FQNNGV. The CDR3 contains 13 residues. In DNA form, the CDR3 reads TGTGCCAGCAACCGACAGGGGGCTTCCGAGCAGTACTTC. Residues: CASNRQGASEQYF.

This clone was found a few times. The CDR3 is CASSPPRRGSGQETQYF. The CDR3 DNA sequence: TGTGCCAGCTCACCACCCCGTCGGGGAAGCGGCCAAGAGACCCAGTACTTC. The rearrangement uses TRBV18 and TRBJ2-5, with TRBD2 as a possible D gene (5 bases). Trimming stripped 0 bases from V and 1 base from J, with 15 bases between. CDR1 is KGHSH, CDR2 LQKENI, per germline. The length of the CDR3 is 17 residues.

The chain is built from TRBV27 and TRBJ2-1; 9 bases map to TRBD2. The germline gives CDR1 MNHEY, CDR2 SMNVEV (reference sequence). V dropped 5 bases and J dropped 0; count of bases not matched to a gene: 2. The CDR3 runs to 15 residues. The CDR3 spells CASSGTSLSYNEQFF. In DNA form, the CDR3 reads TGTGCCAGCAGTGGGACTAGCCTCTCCTACAATGAGCAGTTCTTC.

This clone was seen only a few times. Germline and junction disagree at one end, which may indicate a read error. The chain recombines TRBV6-1 with TRBJ2-7; a possible D gene is TRBD2 (6 bases). The CDR3 contains 11 residues. Germline V lookup: CDR1 MNHNS, CDR2 SASEGT. The CDR3 DNA sequence: TGTGCCAGCAGTGAAGCGGGAGGATCCGTCTTC. It translates to CASSEAGGSVF.

As regards this clone: This same CDR3 is encoded by further DNA sequences in the sample. The chain couples TRBV4-3 to TRBJ2-5, with 8 nucleotides matching TRBD1. With V trimmed by 1 base and J by 1 base, 5 bases remained unmatched. The CDR3 is 16 amino acids. Per germline, CDR1 LGHNA and CDR2 YSLEER. CDR3 nucleotides: TGCGCCAGCAGCCAAGGTGCAGGGGGCCGCCAAGAGACCCAGTACTTC. Amino acid sequence: CASSQGAGGRQETQYF.

The chain joins TRBV3-1 (or the pseudogene TRBV3-2) to TRBJ2-7; 8 bases line up with TRBD2. Germline V lookup: CDR1 LGHDT, CDR2 YNNKEL (reference sequence). The CDR3 sequence is 13 residues long. J was trimmed by 6 bases and V by 2 bases; bases with no gene match: 3. CDR3 nucleotide sequence: TGTGCCAGCAGCCAAAGACTAGCGATCGAGCAGTACTTC. Encoded protein: CASSQRLAIEQYF.

The chain joins TRBV2 to TRBJ1-2; D might be TRBD1 (6 bases). The CDR3 runs 14 residues. In germline, CDR1 is SNHLY, CDR2 FYNNEI. The V end was cut by 2 bases, the J end by 5 bases, with 12 bases between. The CDR3 here is CASSESRGSYGYTF. Here the CDR3 DNA reads TGTGCCAGCAGTGAAAGCAGGGGCAGTTATGGCTACACCTTC.